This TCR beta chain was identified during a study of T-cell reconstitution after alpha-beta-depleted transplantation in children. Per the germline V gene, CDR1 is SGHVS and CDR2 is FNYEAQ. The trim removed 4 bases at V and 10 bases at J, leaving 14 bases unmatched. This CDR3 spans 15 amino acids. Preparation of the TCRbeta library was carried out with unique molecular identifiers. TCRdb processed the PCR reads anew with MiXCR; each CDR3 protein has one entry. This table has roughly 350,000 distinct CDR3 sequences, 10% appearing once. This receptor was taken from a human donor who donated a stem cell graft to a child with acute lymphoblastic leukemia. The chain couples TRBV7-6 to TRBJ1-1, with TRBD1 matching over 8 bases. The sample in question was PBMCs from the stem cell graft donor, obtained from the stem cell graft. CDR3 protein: CASSSPTGQGGRAFF. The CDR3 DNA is TGTGCCAGCAGCTCCCCGACTGGACAGGGTGGAAGAGCTTTCTTT.